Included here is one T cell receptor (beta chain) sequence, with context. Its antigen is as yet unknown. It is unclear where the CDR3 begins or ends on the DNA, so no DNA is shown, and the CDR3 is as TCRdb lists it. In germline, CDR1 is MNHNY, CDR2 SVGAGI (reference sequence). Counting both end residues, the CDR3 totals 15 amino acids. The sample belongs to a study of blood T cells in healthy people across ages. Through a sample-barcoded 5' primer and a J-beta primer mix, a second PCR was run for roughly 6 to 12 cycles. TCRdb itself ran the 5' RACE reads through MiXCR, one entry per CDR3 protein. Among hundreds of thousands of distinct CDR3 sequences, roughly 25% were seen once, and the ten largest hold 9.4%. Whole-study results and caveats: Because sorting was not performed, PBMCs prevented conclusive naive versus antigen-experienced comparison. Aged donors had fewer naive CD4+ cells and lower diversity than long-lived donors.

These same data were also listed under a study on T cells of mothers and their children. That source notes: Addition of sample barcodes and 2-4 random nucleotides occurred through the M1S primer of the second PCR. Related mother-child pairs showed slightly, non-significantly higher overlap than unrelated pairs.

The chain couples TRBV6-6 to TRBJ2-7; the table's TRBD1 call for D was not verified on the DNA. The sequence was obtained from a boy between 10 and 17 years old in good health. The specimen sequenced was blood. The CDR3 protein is CASKFGPGGSYEQYF.